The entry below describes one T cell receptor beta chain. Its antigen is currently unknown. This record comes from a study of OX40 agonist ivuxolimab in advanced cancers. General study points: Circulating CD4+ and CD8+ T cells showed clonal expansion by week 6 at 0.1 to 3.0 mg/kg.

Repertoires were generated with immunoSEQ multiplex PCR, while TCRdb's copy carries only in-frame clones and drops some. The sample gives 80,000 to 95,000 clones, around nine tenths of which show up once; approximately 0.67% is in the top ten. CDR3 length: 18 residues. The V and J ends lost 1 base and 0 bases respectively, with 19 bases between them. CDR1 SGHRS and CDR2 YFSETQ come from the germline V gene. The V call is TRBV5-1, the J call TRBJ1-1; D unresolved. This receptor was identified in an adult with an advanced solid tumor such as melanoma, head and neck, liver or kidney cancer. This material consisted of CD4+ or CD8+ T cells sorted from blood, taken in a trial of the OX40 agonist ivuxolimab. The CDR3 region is CASSLSQASLRVNTEAFF. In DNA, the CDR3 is TGCGCCAGCAGCTTGTCCCAAGCTTCCCTCCGGGTGAACACTGAAGCTTTCTTT.